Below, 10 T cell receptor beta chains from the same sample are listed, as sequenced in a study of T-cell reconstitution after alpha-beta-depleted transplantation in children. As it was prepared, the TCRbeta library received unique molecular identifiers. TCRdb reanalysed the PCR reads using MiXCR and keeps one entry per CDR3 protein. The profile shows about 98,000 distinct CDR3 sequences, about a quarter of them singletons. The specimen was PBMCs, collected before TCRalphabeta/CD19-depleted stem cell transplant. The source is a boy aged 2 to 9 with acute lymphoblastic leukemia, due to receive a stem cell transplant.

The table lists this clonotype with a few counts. CDR3 sequence: CASSISGTSTDTQYF. CDR3 nucleotides: TGTGCCAGCAGCATTAGCGGAACGAGCACAGATACGCAGTATTTT. The gene calls are TRBV9 and TRBJ2-3, with D perhaps TRBD2 (6 bases). The germline V and J ends were trimmed by 4 bases and 0 bases, with 12 bases remaining between them. The CDR3 totals 15 residues. Per the germline V gene, CDR1 is SGDLS and CDR2 is YYNGEE.

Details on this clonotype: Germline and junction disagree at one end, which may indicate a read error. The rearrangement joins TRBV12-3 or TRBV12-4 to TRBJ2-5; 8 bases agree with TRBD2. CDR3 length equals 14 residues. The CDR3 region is CASSLGTSLETQDF. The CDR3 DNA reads TGTGCCAGCAGTTTAGGGACTAGCCTAGAGACCCAGGACTTC.

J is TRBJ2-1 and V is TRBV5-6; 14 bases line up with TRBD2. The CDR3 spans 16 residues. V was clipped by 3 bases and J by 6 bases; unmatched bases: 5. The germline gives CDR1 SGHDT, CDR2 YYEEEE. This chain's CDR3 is CASSSLTSGRANEQFF. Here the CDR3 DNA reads TGTGCCAGCAGCTCTCTGACTAGCGGGAGGGCCAATGAGCAGTTCTTC.

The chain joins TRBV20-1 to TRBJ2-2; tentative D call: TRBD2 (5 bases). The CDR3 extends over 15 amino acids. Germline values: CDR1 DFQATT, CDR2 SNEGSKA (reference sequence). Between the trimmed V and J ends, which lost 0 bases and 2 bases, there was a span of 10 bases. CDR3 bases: TGCAGTGCTAGAGACCGGGGTTCCAACACCGGGGAGCTGTTTTTT. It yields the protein CSARDRGSNTGELFF.

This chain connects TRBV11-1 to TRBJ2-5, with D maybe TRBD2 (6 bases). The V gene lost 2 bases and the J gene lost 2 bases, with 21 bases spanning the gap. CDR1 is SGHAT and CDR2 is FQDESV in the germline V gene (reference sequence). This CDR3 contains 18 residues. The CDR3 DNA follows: TGTGCCAGCAGCTTACGTAGCGGAGTAGGAGGTTGGCAAGAGACCCAGTACTTC. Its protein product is CASSLRSGVGGWQETQYF.

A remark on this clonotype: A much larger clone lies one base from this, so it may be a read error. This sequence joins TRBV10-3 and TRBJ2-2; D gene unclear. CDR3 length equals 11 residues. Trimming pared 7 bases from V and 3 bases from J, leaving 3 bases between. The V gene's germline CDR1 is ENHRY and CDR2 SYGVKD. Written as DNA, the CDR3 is TGTGCCATCAAGGACACCGGGGAGCTGTTTTTT. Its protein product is CAIKDTGELFF.

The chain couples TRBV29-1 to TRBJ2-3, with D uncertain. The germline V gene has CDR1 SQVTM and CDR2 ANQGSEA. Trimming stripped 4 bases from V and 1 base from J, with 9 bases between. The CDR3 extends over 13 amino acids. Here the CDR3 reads CSVGGSGTDTQYF. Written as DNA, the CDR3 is TGCAGCGTTGGAGGATCCGGCACAGATACGCAGTATTTT.

For the CDR3, the DNA is TGTGCCAGCAGTTTCCGTACAGGGGGCAATGAGCAGTTCTTC. Translated, it gives CASSFRTGGNEQFF. V gene TRBV12-3 or TRBV12-4 combines with J gene TRBJ2-1; 8 bases match TRBD1. V lost 3 bases, J lost 6 bases, and 4 bases stayed unmatched. The CDR3 consists of 14 residues.

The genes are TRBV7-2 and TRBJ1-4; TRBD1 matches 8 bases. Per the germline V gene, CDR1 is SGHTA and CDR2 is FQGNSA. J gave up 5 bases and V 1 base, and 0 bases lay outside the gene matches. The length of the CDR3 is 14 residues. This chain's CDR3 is CASSLGTGNEKLFF. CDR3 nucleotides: TGTGCCAGCAGCTTAGGGACAGGGAATGAAAAACTGTTTTTT.

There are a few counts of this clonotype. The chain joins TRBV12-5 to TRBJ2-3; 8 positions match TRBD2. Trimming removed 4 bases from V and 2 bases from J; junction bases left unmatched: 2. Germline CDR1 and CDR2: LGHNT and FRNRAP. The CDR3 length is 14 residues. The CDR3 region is CASGSGGNTDTQYF. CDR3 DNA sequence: TGTGCTAGTGGTTCGGGGGGGAACACAGATACGCAGTATTTT.